Below, one T cell receptor beta chain is given with its context. Primers used in a second PCR of about 6 to 11 cycles were a sample-barcoded 5' primer and a J-beta primer mix. TCRdb fed the 5' RACE reads into MiXCR, producing one record per CDR3 protein. Seen here are 800,000 to 950,000 distinct CDR3 sequences, under 40% observed once, and the top ten hold roughly 13%. CDR3 size: 16 residues. Germline-derived CDR1 and CDR2 are SGHTA and FQGNSA. V lost 5 bases to trimming and J lost 6 bases; unmatched junction nucleotides: 10. This sample is drawn from a study of blood T cells in healthy people across ages.

Sequencing input: blood. This chain uses TRBV7-2 with TRBJ1-5, with TRBD1 matching over 10 bases. The sequence was collected from a man between 18 and 35 years old in good health. The CDR3 sequence: CASSNRDRGSGQPQHF. For the CDR3, the DNA is TGTGCCAGCAGCAACCGGGACAGGGGTTCGGGTCAGCCCCAGCATTTT.